A single sample gave rise to the 11 T cell receptor beta chains below, sequenced in a study of T cells in Graves' hyperthyroidism and ophthalmopathy. TCR beta CDR3 regions were amplified from RNA transcripts. The HTBI primer set served for first-round RT-PCR of the TCR CDR3. TCRdb redid the calling of the multiplex PCR reads with MiXCR, one entry per CDR3 protein. The sample shows approximately 600,000 distinct CDR3 sequences, approximately 15% of them seen only once. The sequenced material came from blood. These receptors all come from a young woman with Graves' ophthalmopathy.

The chain employs TRBV5-1 and TRBJ1-3, with 10 bases lining up with TRBD1. Unmatched junction bases numbered 5, after V lost 2 bases and J lost 3 bases. CDR3 size: 16 residues. CDR1 SGHRS and CDR2 YFSETQ come from the germline V gene. CDR3 in DNA: TGCGCCAGCAGCTTCTACGGGACAGGGGTTGGAAACACCATATATTTT. The encoded protein is CASSFYGTGVGNTIYF.

This clonotype was detected many times. The chain is built from TRBV7-9 and TRBJ2-3; 9 positions agree with TRBD1. The CDR3 is 16 amino acids. The trim removed 1 base at V and 4 bases at J, leaving 6 bases unmatched. The germline V gene encodes CDR1 SEHNR and CDR2 FQNEAQ (reference sequence). The CDR3 nucleotides are TGTGCCAGCAGCTTAGGCTCACAGGGGGCTGCAGATACGCAGTATTTT. It specifies CASSLGSQGAADTQYF. The variable domain in full, completed from reference TRBV7-9 and TRBJ2-3, reads DTGVSQNPRHKITKRGQNVTFRCDPISEHNRLYWYRQTLGQGPEFLTYFQNEAQLEKSRLLSDRFSAERPKGSFSTLEIQRTEQGDSAMYLCASSLGSQGAADTQYFGPGTRLTVL.

This clonotype came up many times. The chain has TRBV29-1 and TRBJ2-5, with TRBD1 matching over 8 bases. CDR1 SQVTM and CDR2 ANQGSEA come from the germline V gene. V lost 1 base to trimming and J lost 2 bases; unmatched junction nucleotides: 6. This CDR3 has 15 residues. CDR3 sequence: CSVEVWDRTQETQYF. For the CDR3, the DNA is TGCAGCGTTGAAGTGTGGGACAGGACACAAGAGACCCAGTACTTC.

This clonotype has a handful of counts. The chain is built from TRBV20-1 and TRBJ2-5; D gene unclear. The CDR3 has 14 amino acids. Trimming took 3 bases from V and 1 from J, leaving 12 bases between them. Germline V gene sequence: CDR1 DFQATT, CDR2 SNEGSKA (reference sequence). This CDR3 is CSASPSGPQETQYF. The CDR3 coding sequence is TGCAGTGCTAGTCCCTCCGGGCCCCAAGAGACCCAGTACTTC.

This chain connects TRBV7-3 to TRBJ1-2; 9 bases are shared with TRBD1. CDR3 length: 18 amino acids. The germline V gene encodes CDR1 SGHTA and CDR2 FQGTGA. V gave up 0 bases and J gave up 7 bases; unmatched junction bases: 15. CDR3 coding DNA: TGTGCCAGCAGCTTAACGGTCAAGCCGGGACAGGGTATGGGTGGCTACACCTTC. Translation gives CASSLTVKPGQGMGGYTF.

This clonotype was counted only a few times. The chain recombines TRBV4-1 with TRBJ1-2; the D gene is possibly TRBD1 (5 bases). CDR1 MGHRA and CDR2 YSYEKL come from the germline V gene. Trimming left V 0 bases short and J 7 bases short, with 12 bases between. CDR3 length equals 14 residues. The CDR3 reads CASSQDRIGGGYTF. The CDR3 DNA reads as TGCGCCAGCAGCCAAGACCGTATTGGGGGTGGCTACACCTTC.

This clonotype was seen more than once but under ten times. The J gene is TRBJ1-5, the V gene TRBV7-9; perhaps TRBD1 as D (5 bases). V was clipped by 3 bases and J by 1 base, with 13 bases between them. Germline CDR1 SEHNR, CDR2 FQNEAQ (reference sequence). This CDR3 comprises 16 residues. The DNA for the CDR3 is TGTGCCAGCAGCTTGCACACCGGGACCAGCAATCAGCCCCAGCATTTT. This gives the protein CASSLHTGTSNQPQHF.

This clonotype was observed once. The chain carries TRBV29-1 and TRBJ2-1; 9 bases match TRBD2. This CDR3 is built from 18 residues. Germline lookup yields CDR1 SQVTM and CDR2 ANQGSEA. V was clipped by 2 bases and J by 5 bases; unmatched bases: 16. The CDR3: CSVETSGYFNLENNEQFF. The CDR3 DNA reads as TGCAGCGTTGAAACTAGCGGGTATTTCAACCTAGAGAACAATGAGCAGTTCTTC.

This chain connects TRBV14 to TRBJ1-2; D gene unclear. The V and J ends lost 4 bases and 3 bases respectively, with 12 bases between them. The CDR3 is made up of 14 amino acids. CDR1 and CDR2 (germline): SGHDN, FVKESK. In DNA form, the CDR3 reads TGTGCCAGCAGCCCGCTAGGCCGGGACTATGGCTACACCTTC. Translated, it gives CASSPLGRDYGYTF.

This chain uses TRBV6-1 with TRBJ2-7, with 10 positions matching TRBD1. Losses at the gene ends were 5 bases for V and 6 bases for J; bases not matched to a gene: 7. The CDR3 is 14 amino acids. Germline V gene data show CDR1 as MNHNS and CDR2 as SASEGT. CDR3 region: CASSWSDRGAEQYF. The CDR3 coding sequence is TGTGCCAGCAGTTGGTCGGACAGGGGGGCCGAGCAGTACTTC.

This clonotype was counted ten times or more. The V gene is TRBV6-1, the J gene TRBJ2-7, with 7 bases fitting TRBD1. Germline lookup yields CDR1 MNHNS and CDR2 SASEGT. The J segment lost 5 bases and the V segment lost 2 bases, leaving 3 bases of the junction unmatched. The CDR3 is made up of 13 amino acids. The CDR3 DNA is TGTGCCAGCAGTGAATGGGGACAGAACGAGCAGTACTTC. This translates into CASSEWGQNEQYF.